Shown below are 2 T cell receptor beta chains from a single sample sequenced in a study of T cells after yellow fever vaccination. Each CDR3 protein is one row after TCRdb ran MiXCR on the 5' RACE reads. The sample includes around 610,000 distinct CDR3 sequences, around an eighth seen only once; the top ten take around 15%. The sequencing used PBMCs, collected on the day of the yellow fever booster vaccination. The receptors come from a man aged 25-40 years who received the YFV17D yellow fever vaccine.

This clonotype was counted between two and nine times. The V call is TRBV30, the J call TRBJ2-7; perhaps TRBD2 as D (5 bases). CDR1 and CDR2 (germline): GTSNPN, SVGIG (reference sequence). The CDR3 has 12 amino acids. Trimming cost V 2 bases and J 4 bases, with 9 bases left between them. CDR3: CAWSLAFYEQYF. For the CDR3, the DNA is TGTGCCTGGAGTCTAGCATTTTACGAGCAGTACTTC.

There are a few counts of this clonotype. V and J are TRBV5-1 and TRBJ2-3; 14 bases agree with TRBD2. V lost 0 bases and J lost 1; bases outside the gene matches: 4. CDR1 SGHRS and CDR2 YFSETQ come from the germline V gene. The CDR3 runs 18 residues. DNA for the CDR3: TGCGCCAGCAGCTTGGGGACTAGCGGGAGGTTGGGCACAGATACGCAGTATTTT. Its translation: CASSLGTSGRLGTDTQYF.